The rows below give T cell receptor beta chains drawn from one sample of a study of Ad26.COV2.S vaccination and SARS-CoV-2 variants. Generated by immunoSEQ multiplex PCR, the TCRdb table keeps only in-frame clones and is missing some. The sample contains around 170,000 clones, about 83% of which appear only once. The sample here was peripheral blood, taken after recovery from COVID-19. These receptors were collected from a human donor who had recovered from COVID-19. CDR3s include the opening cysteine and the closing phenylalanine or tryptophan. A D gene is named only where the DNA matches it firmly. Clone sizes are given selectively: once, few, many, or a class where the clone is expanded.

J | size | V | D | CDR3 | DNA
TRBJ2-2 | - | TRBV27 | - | CASSGLADTGELFF | TGTGCCAGCAGTGGATTAGCGGATACCGGGGAGCTGTTTTTT
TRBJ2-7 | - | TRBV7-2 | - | CASSRTGSYEQYF | TGTGCCAGCAGCCGGACTGGCTCCTACGAGCAGTACTTC
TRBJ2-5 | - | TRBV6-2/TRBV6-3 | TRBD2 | CASSYGLAGEGETQYF | TGTGCCAGCAGTTACGGACTAGCGGGAGAGGGGGAGACCCAGTACTTC
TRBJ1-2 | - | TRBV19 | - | CASSISHSHYGYTF | TGTGCCAGTAGTATAAGCCACAGCCACTATGGCTACACCTTC
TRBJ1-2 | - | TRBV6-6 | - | CASSLGPKLNYGYTF | TGTGCCAGCAGCCTCGGACCTAAACTAAACTATGGCTACACCTTC
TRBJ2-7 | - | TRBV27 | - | CASSFGGAPYEQYF | TGTGCCAGCAGTTTCGGGGGAGCCCCCTACGAGCAGTACTTC
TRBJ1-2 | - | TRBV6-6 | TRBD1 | CASITGDGYTF | TGTGCCAGCATCACAGGGGATGGCTACACCTTC
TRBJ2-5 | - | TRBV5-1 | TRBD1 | CASSPGQQKETQYF | TGCGCCAGCAGCCCGGGACAGCAAAAAGAGACCCAGTACTTC
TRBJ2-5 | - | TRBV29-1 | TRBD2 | CSLRTSGTKRAQYF | TGCAGCCTTCGGACTAGCGGCACCAAGAGAGCCCAGTACTTC
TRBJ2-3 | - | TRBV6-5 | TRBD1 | CASSLQGATDTQYF | TGTGCCAGCAGTTTACAGGGGGCAACAGATACGCAGTATTTT
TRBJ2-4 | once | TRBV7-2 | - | CASRGVGENIQYF | TGTGCCAGCAGAGGGGTGGGGGAAAACATTCAGTACTTC